Below are 26 T cell receptor beta chains sequenced from a single sample in a study of CD4 and CD8 cells across lung adenocarcinoma regions. TCRdb reanalysed the PCR reads using MiXCR and keeps one entry per CDR3 protein. The sample has roughly 2,900 distinct CDR3 sequences, approximately 50% seen once. The sequenced material came from CD8+ T cells from the center of a lung tumor. The receptor source for this set is a male donor with lung adenocarcinoma. The CD4 and CD8 labels of this study may be unreliable.

This clonotype rates as medium-sized. CDR3: CASSFGFPAYEQYF. The DNA of the CDR3 is TGTGCCAGCAGCTTCGGATTTCCCGCCTACGAGCAGTACTTC. The rearrangement joins TRBV7-6 to TRBJ2-1, with D unclear. The last part of the DNA fits TRBJ2-7 better; the J call may be wrong. Germline V gives CDR1 SGHVS, CDR2 FNYEAQ. The CDR3 extends over 14 amino acids.

This clonotype is categorized as medium-sized. The chain has TRBV27 and TRBJ2-5, with 8 positions matching TRBD2. The J segment lost 4 bases and the V segment lost 5 bases, leaving 12 bases of the junction unmatched. The CDR3 sequence is 16 residues long. Germline CDR1 and CDR2: MNHEY and SMNVEV (reference sequence). The CDR3 here is CASSPRGGVGGETQYF. The CDR3 nucleotides are TGTGCCAGCAGTCCCCGGGGGGGGGTAGGGGGAGAGACCCAGTACTTC.

This chain uses TRBV7-2 with TRBJ2-1; tentative D call: TRBD1 (5 bases). Per germline, CDR1 SGHTA and CDR2 FQGNSA. CDR3 length: 13 amino acids. V was clipped by 2 bases and J by 10 bases, with 12 bases between them. This chain's CDR3 is CASSLRQGHEQFF. CDR3 DNA sequence: TGTGCCAGCAGCTTAAGGCAGGGCCACGAGCAGTTCTTC.

By sample share, this clonotype is medium-sized. This rearrangement joins TRBV10-3 to TRBJ2-3; 9 nucleotides line up with TRBD2. Germline values: CDR1 ENHRY, CDR2 SYGVKD. This CDR3 is 18 amino acids long. The J segment lost 4 bases and the V segment lost 4 bases, leaving 15 bases of the junction unmatched. The CDR3 nucleotides are TGTGCCATCAGTGGGGCCCGAGGTAGCGGGAGAAGCGCAGATACGCAGTATTTT. Protein product: CAISGARGSGRSADTQYF.

CDR3 coding DNA: TGTGCCAGCAGCCGGGGCCAAGAGACCCAGTTCTTC. Amino acid sequence: CASSRGQETQFF. The chain has TRBV6-1 and TRBJ2-1; D possibly uses TRBD1 or TRBD2 (5 bases each). Germline CDR1 and CDR2: MNHNS and SASEGT. V lost 6 bases and J 13 bases, leaving 16 bases between the germline ends. This CDR3 comprises 12 residues.

This clonotype is labeled as medium-sized. The gene calls are TRBV10-1 and TRBJ2-1, with 8 bases that match TRBD1. The V gene end was trimmed by 3 bases and the J gene end by 9 bases; junction bases not matched to a gene: 7. CDR1 and CDR2 (germline): WNHNN, SYGVQD (reference sequence). There are 14 residues in the CDR3. In DNA form, the CDR3 reads TGCGCCAGCAGTGAAAGGACAGGGTGGGGTGAGCAGTTCTTC. Translating it yields CASSERTGWGEQFF.

Within the sample, this clonotype is medium-sized (0.01 to 0.1%). The chain employs TRBV6-5 and TRBJ2-1; 9 bases line up with TRBD2. V gave up 0 bases and J gave up 9 bases; unmatched junction bases: 6. The germline gives CDR1 MNHEY, CDR2 SVGAGI. This CDR3 spans 15 amino acids. The chain's CDR3 is CASSYSTSGHGEQFF. DNA of the CDR3: TGTGCCAGCAGTTACTCGACTAGCGGACACGGTGAGCAGTTCTTC.

By sample share, this clonotype is medium-sized. The chain is built from TRBV6-5 and TRBJ2-1; 8 bases agree with TRBD1. The CDR3 extends over 17 amino acids. Germline assignment: CDR1 MNHEY and CDR2 SVGAGI. The junction had 4 bases not matched to a gene; V was cut back by 0 bases and J by 0 bases. CDR3 bases: TGTGCCAGCAGTTACTCGGGACAGGCGAGCTCCTACAATGAGCAGTTCTTC. Translated, it gives CASSYSGQASSYNEQFF.

This rearrangement joins TRBV7-2 to TRBJ2-6; 10 positions match TRBD2. The length of the CDR3 is 17 residues. Trimming removed 5 bases from V and 0 bases from J; junction bases left unmatched: 4. Germline CDR1 and CDR2: SGHTA and FQGNSA. CDR3 protein: CASSQSGGGSGANVLTF. CDR3 in DNA: TGTGCCAGCAGCCAGAGCGGGGGGGGCTCTGGGGCCAACGTCCTGACTTTC. The variable domain in full, with the rest retrieved from reference TRBV7-2 and TRBJ2-6, is GAGVSQSPSNKVTEKGKDVELRCDPISGHTALYWYRQSLGQGLEFLIYFQGNSAPDKSGLPSDRFSAERTGGSVSTLTIQRTQQEDSAVYLCASSQSGGGSGANVLTFGAGSRLTVL.

This clonotype is labeled medium-sized. The gene calls are TRBV7-2 and TRBJ2-3, with D perhaps matching TRBD2 (5 bases). The germline CDR1 and CDR2 sequences are SGHTA and FQGNSA. V shed 5 bases and J shed 0 bases, with 15 bases lying between them. The CDR3 spans 16 residues. CDR3 amino acids: CASSPGVRTSTDTQYF. Written as DNA, the CDR3 is TGTGCCAGCAGCCCCGGGGTTAGGACTAGCACAGATACGCAGTATTTT.

This clonotype is medium-sized (0.01 to 0.1%). Possible read error: a much larger clone is one base away. The J gene is TRBJ2-1, the V gene TRBV6-5; 9 bases agree with TRBD2. V lost 4 bases, J lost 13 bases, and 17 bases stayed unmatched. Germline-derived CDR1 and CDR2 are MNHEY and SVGAGI. The CDR3 length is 16 residues. CDR3 residues: CASSSWIAGAQETQFF. The CDR3 DNA follows: TGTGCCAGCAGTTCCTGGATAGCGGGAGCCCAAGAGACCCAGTTCTTC.

Notes on this clonotype: An end of the junction differs from the germline gene, which may be a read error. The J gene is TRBJ2-5, the V gene TRBV6-4; TRBD2 matches 7 bases. Germline V gives CDR1 MRHNA, CDR2 SNTAGT. The CDR3 loop spans 16 amino acids. CDR3: CARSGGAGPSTYKQYF. The CDR3 DNA reads as TGTGCCAGAAGTGGGGGAGCGGGGCCGAGCACCTACAAGCAGTACTTT.

Of note for this clonotype: Mismatch with germline at one junction end may stem from a read error. The chain joins TRBV6-5 to TRBJ2-5; 12 bases map to TRBD2. The J call may be incorrect, as the DNA end agrees better with TRBJ2-1. Per the germline V gene, CDR1 is MNHEY and CDR2 is SVGAGI. The CDR3 runs 15 residues. CDR3 region: CAGSLLAGGNNEQFF. The CDR3 DNA follows: TGTGCCGGCAGTCTACTAGCGGGAGGTAACAATGAGCAGTTCTTC.

This clonotype turned up a few times. The gene calls are TRBV7-2 and TRBJ2-1; TRBD1 or TRBD2 may be the D gene (5 bases each). The end of the DNA aligns better with TRBJ2-7, so the J call may be wrong. Germline loops: CDR1 SGHTA, CDR2 FQGNSA. CDR3 size: 14 residues. CDR3 region: CASSSLDRLYEQYF. The CDR3 coding sequence is TGTGCCAGCAGCTCACTAGACAGACTCTACGAGCAGTACTTC.

The rearrangement links TRBV6-1 to TRBJ2-4, with D perhaps being TRBD1 or TRBD2 (5 bases each). The germline gives CDR1 MNHNS, CDR2 SASEGT. The CDR3 loop spans 17 amino acids. Trimming took 4 bases from V and 0 from J, leaving 16 bases between them. Written as DNA, the CDR3 is TGTGCCAGCAGTGGAAATTCGGGGCTGAGAGCCAAAAACATTCAGTACTTC. Protein: CASSGNSGLRAKNIQYF.

The J gene is TRBJ2-5, the V gene TRBV11-2; 7 bases map to TRBD2. The CDR3 runs to 15 residues. The V segment lost 2 bases and the J segment 2 bases; nucleotides outside the gene matches: 5. Germline CDR1 SGHAT, CDR2 FQNNGV. CDR3 nucleotide sequence: TGTGCCAGCAGCTTACGGCCTAGCGGTCAAGAGACCCAGTACTTC. Translated, it gives CASSLRPSGQETQYF.

Only one count was recorded for this clonotype. This chain uses TRBV27 with TRBJ2-5; the match to TRBD2 covers 13 bases. CDR1 is MNHEY and CDR2 is SMNVEV in the germline V gene (reference sequence). This CDR3 is 16 amino acids long. The trim removed 4 bases at V and 11 bases at J, leaving 13 bases unmatched. The CDR3 region has the DNA TGTGCCAGCAGTTCACGACTAGCGGGAGGCCCAGATACGCAGTACTTC. Translation gives CASSSRLAGGPDTQYF.

This clonotype was seen a few times. The chain couples TRBV12-3 or TRBV12-4 to TRBJ2-5, with a tentative D call TRBD2 (6 bases). Trimming took off 6 bases at V and 9 bases at J, with 14 bases between the two ends. The CDR3 loop spans 12 amino acids. CDR3 loop: CASSDGGLAQYF. In nucleotides, the CDR3 is TGTGCCAGCAGCGACGGGGGTTTGGCCCAGTACTTC.

A word on this clonotype: At one of its ends the junction is not consistent with the germline gene, which may arise from a read error. The gene calls are TRBV25-1 and TRBJ2-3; D tentatively reads TRBD1 or TRBD2 (6 bases each). The CDR3 length is 16 residues. Germline lookup yields CDR1 MGHDK and CDR2 SYGVNS. The CDR3 reads CAWAGPGGADTETQYF. The DNA of the CDR3 is TGTGCCTGGGCGGGGCCCGGGGGCGCTGACACAGAGACCCAGTACTTT.

This clonotype was seen a handful of times. The chain has TRBV10-3 and TRBJ2-3; D remains unclear. Trimming took 11 bases from V and 5 from J, leaving 20 bases between them. This CDR3 is 14 amino acids long. The germline CDR1 and CDR2 sequences are ENHRY and SYGVKD. The CDR3 DNA is TGTGCCTCCCAACCCTCCGGGCCGGAAGATACGCAGTATTTT. Protein product: CASQPSGPEDTQYF.

The chain has TRBV24-1 and TRBJ2-1; 8 nucleotides agree with TRBD2. The J call may be incorrect, as the DNA end agrees better with TRBJ2-5. Germline loops: CDR1 KGHDR, CDR2 SFDVKD. CDR3 size: 14 residues. The CDR3 protein is CATSDSRGGETQYF. The CDR3 DNA follows: TGTGCCACCAGTGATTCTCGGGGGGGAGAGACCCAGTACTTC.

A word on this clonotype: Germline is not matched at one junction end, which may reflect a read error. The V and J genes are TRBV6-1 and TRBJ2-6; tentative D call: TRBD1 (5 bases). The CDR3 runs to 16 residues. The germline gives CDR1 MNHNS, CDR2 SASEGT. Written as DNA, the CDR3 is TGTGCCAGCAGTGTCAGGGATCAGGTTGGGGCCTACGTGCTGACCTTC. It translates to CASSVRDQVGAYVLTF.

This sequence joins TRBV6-5 and TRBJ2-1, with 8 bases matching TRBD1. Losses at the gene ends were 4 bases for V and 10 bases for J; bases not matched to a gene: 18. The CDR3 sequence is 17 residues long. The germline gives CDR1 MNHEY, CDR2 SVGAGI. The CDR3 bases are TGTGCCAGCAGTTTTGGGACAGGTGGATTTTGGTCCTACGAGCAGTTCTTC. This codes for CASSFGTGGFWSYEQFF.

By sample share, this clonotype is medium-sized. CDR3 loop: CASSVDRGTYNEQFF. The CDR3 bases are TGTGCCAGCAGCGTCGACAGGGGAACATACAATGAGCAGTTCTTC. The V call is TRBV7-2, the J call TRBJ2-1, with 8 bases matching TRBD1. Trimming removed 5 bases from V and 4 bases from J; junction bases left unmatched: 7. CDR3 size: 15 residues. Germline V gene data show CDR1 as SGHTA and CDR2 as FQGNSA. The whole variable domain, filled in from reference TRBV7-2 and TRBJ2-1, reads GAGVSQSPSNKVTEKGKDVELRCDPISGHTALYWYRQSLGQGLEFLIYFQGNSAPDKSGLPSDRFSAERTGGSVSTLTIQRTQQEDSAVYLCASSVDRGTYNEQFFGPGTRLTVL.

V and J are TRBV6-1 and TRBJ1-4; D is possibly TRBD1 (5 bases). Between the trimmed V and J ends, which lost 3 bases and 8 bases, there was a span of 13 bases. This CDR3 has 14 amino acids. Germline CDR1 is MNHNS and CDR2 is SASEGT. The CDR3 nucleotides are TGTGCCAGCAGTGACGGAGGGGCGGGGGAAAAACTGTTTTTT. It specifies CASSDGGAGEKLFF.

J is TRBJ2-1 and V is TRBV6-1; D possibly corresponds to TRBD1 (5 bases). The germline V gene encodes CDR1 MNHNS and CDR2 SASEGT. Trimming cost V 7 bases and J 0 bases, with 10 bases left between them. CDR3 length: 14 residues. CDR3 coding DNA: TGTGCCAGCACCCGACAGAGCTCCTACAATGAGCAGTTCTTC. Encoded protein: CASTRQSSYNEQFF.